This is a list of T cell receptor beta chains from one sample in a study of blood T cells in healthy people across ages. TCRdb analysed the 5' RACE reads with MiXCR anew, one entry per CDR3 protein. The sample holds around 1,100,000 distinct CDR3 sequences, around two fifths seen once. Sample: blood. These receptor sequences come from a man aged 18 to 29 in good health. CDR3s include the opening cysteine and the closing phenylalanine or tryptophan. The order of the fields is V gene, D gene, J gene, clone size, CDR3 protein, CDR3 DNA. D genes are given only for firm matches. Clone size is given for some rows only: seen once, a few or many times, or a class if the clone is expanded.

V: TRBV24-1
D: NA
J: TRBJ2-1
size: NA
CDR3: CATSDPQDSINEQFF
DNA: TGTGCCACCAGTGATCCCCAGGACAGCATTAATGAGCAGTTCTTC

V: TRBV6-1
D: NA
J: TRBJ1-2
size: few
CDR3: CASSEAETFLYGYTF
DNA: TGTGCCAGCAGTGAAGCGGAGACATTTCTGTACGGCTACACCTTC

V: TRBV5-1
D: TRBD1
J: TRBJ2-3
size: NA
CDR3: CASSFARDRVPDTQYF
DNA: TGCGCCAGCAGCTTCGCCCGGGACAGGGTTCCAGATACGCAGTATTTT

V: TRBV12-3/TRBV12-4
D: NA
J: TRBJ2-4
size: NA
CDR3: CASTSHRKERYF
DNA: TGTGCCAGCACCTCACATCGGAAAGAGCGGTACTTC

V: TRBV20-1
D: TRBD1
J: TRBJ1-4
size: few
CDR3: CSAGPRGQGAQSRKLFF
DNA: TGCAGTGCTGGTCCCCGGGGGCAGGGGGCTCAAAGTCGAAAACTGTTTTTT

V: TRBV28
D: NA
J: TRBJ1-4
size: once
CDR3: CASSKDVTNEELFF
DNA: TGTGCCAGCAGCAAGGACGTAACTAATGAAGAACTGTTTTTT

V: TRBV20-1
D: TRBD1
J: TRBJ2-3
size: NA
CDR3: CSARDRGQSTDTQYF
DNA: TGCAGTGCTAGAGATCGGGGACAGTCCACAGATACGCAGTATTTT

V: TRBV27
D: NA
J: TRBJ2-7
size: NA
CDR3: CASSPRQGGNEQYF
DNA: TGTGCCAGCAGTCCCCGCCAGGGGGGCAATGAGCAGTACTTC

V: TRBV6-2/TRBV6-3
D: NA
J: TRBJ1-2
size: NA
CDR3: CASSYSNPRNYGYTF
DNA: TGTGCCAGCAGTTACTCGAATCCCAGAAACTATGGCTACACCTTC

V: TRBV12-3/TRBV12-4
D: NA
J: TRBJ2-2
size: NA
CDR3: CASSSGPRKDGELFF
DNA: TGTGCCAGCAGTTCAGGTCCCAGAAAAGACGGGGAGCTGTTTTTT

V: TRBV12-3/TRBV12-4
D: NA
J: TRBJ2-1
size: NA
CDR3: CASTLAGTPYEQFF
DNA: TGTGCCAGCACCCTGGCTGGCACCCCCTACGAGCAGTTCTTC